The rows below give T cell receptor beta chains drawn from one sample of a study of Graves' ophthalmopathy and Graves' hyperthyroidism. Each CDR3 protein gets one entry after TCRdb re-called the multiplex PCR reads with MiXCR. This sample has hundreds of thousands of distinct CDR3 sequences, with roughly 15% found just once. The specimen sequenced was peripheral blood. All receptors derive from a woman between 18 and 30 years old with stable Graves' hyperthyroidism. Each CDR3 is given with its conserved first and last residue. Rows may omit the clone size; those that give it use once, few, many or a size class.

CSVDRGFNTEAFF,TRBV29-1,TRBJ1-1,many
CATRETGDSYEQYF,TRBV15,TRBJ2-7,.
CASSLNRNSNQPQHF,TRBV11-3,TRBJ1-5,many
CASSHLRYEQYF,TRBV6-2/TRBV6-3,TRBJ2-7,.
CASSLGRGQGSPNQPQHF,TRBV13,TRBJ1-5,many
CASSELGGPKEAFF,TRBV10-2,TRBJ1-1,many
CATSRDPGLTYGYTF,TRBV15,TRBJ1-2,many
CSARGGQPHSNQPQHF,TRBV20-1,TRBJ1-5,many
CASAHSKTKIEAEAFF,TRBV19,TRBJ1-1,many
CASSPRPMNTGELFF,TRBV7-3,TRBJ2-2,many
CASSSWGLGAYEQYF,TRBV7-2,TRBJ2-7,few
CASIRTREAFF,TRBV28,TRBJ1-1,many
CASSRDTVEGTEAFF,TRBV10-1,TRBJ1-1,many
CASSSPTYEQYF,TRBV5-1,TRBJ2-7,many
CASRPWGSYEQYF,TRBV12-3/TRBV12-4,TRBJ2-7,many
CAISESLGLTGYTF,TRBV10-3,TRBJ1-2,few
CASSRGQIDNSPLHF,TRBV18,TRBJ1-6,many
CASSYLHGGKNTEAFF,TRBV6-5,TRBJ1-1,many
CASSLGAGEGINIQYF,TRBV7-2,TRBJ2-4,many
CSALGPIGLSEAFF,TRBV20-1,TRBJ1-1,few
CATSRDWGTGELFF,TRBV15,TRBJ2-2,many
CASSEGLGSYEQYF,TRBV6-1,TRBJ2-7,.
CASSRVSGGAETQYF,TRBV6-2/TRBV6-3,TRBJ2-5,.
CAIKTGMSEAFF,TRBV10-3,TRBJ1-1,many
CATSRVTGAKNIQYF,TRBV15,TRBJ2-4,many
CASSRSPGSGEQCF,TRBV9,TRBJ2-7,.
CASSYGQERYGYTF,TRBV6-5,TRBJ1-2,many
CASTSRGGGNTGELFF,TRBV19,TRBJ2-2,.
CASSAMTGGETQYF,TRBV6-1,TRBJ2-5,many
CASTSHRVRDSGANVLTF,TRBV19,TRBJ2-6,.
CATSDLQQRTGGYSETQYF,TRBV24-1,TRBJ2-5,many
CASGLRREQYF,TRBV12-5,TRBJ2-7,many
CATSDRTAHWGYGYTF,TRBV24-1,TRBJ1-2,many
CASSSHRAFNQPQHF,TRBV6-2/TRBV6-3,TRBJ1-5,large
CASSEIGPGTFWNSPLHF,TRBV6-1,TRBJ1-6,many
CASSHDMYTDAFF,TRBV11-3,TRBJ1-1,few
CASSLTVLNTEAFF,TRBV5-5,TRBJ1-1,.
CSVEDGQAAEAFF,TRBV29-1,TRBJ1-1,many
CATSRSAGGSYEQYF,TRBV24-1,TRBJ2-7,many
CATSGLRGADTEAFF,TRBV24-1,TRBJ1-1,many
CASSQDRLPTVDYGYTF,TRBV4-1,TRBJ1-2,many
CAISDARGTYEQYF,TRBV10-3,TRBJ2-7,many
CASRTPFDRGETQYF,TRBV11-2,TRBJ2-5,.
CASRFHTGTSTTDTQYF,TRBV12-3/TRBV12-4,TRBJ2-3,.
CSVEAKGGNTIYF,TRBV29-1,TRBJ1-3,few
CSVGTGSNQPQHF,TRBV29-1,TRBJ1-5,.
CATSGTGGRDEQYF,TRBV24-1,TRBJ2-7,many
CASSLTRGSTEAFF,TRBV27,TRBJ1-1,.
CASSYLMNTEAFF,TRBV6-5,TRBJ1-1,many
CASSLGPGANYGYTF,TRBV5-1,TRBJ1-2,many
CSARFANTGELFF,TRBV20-1,TRBJ2-2,few
CSARVGSLETQYF,TRBV20-1,TRBJ2-5,few
CASTTVANTEAFF,TRBV12-3/TRBV12-4,TRBJ1-1,.
CAISESKQGSYSNQPQHF,TRBV10-3,TRBJ1-5,many
CASSRQPQHF,TRBV19,TRBJ1-5,many